This T cell receptor beta chain was captured by sequencing in a study of identical twins. Study-level points and caveats: A partial confounding effect on zero-insertion analyses could come from invariant MAIT and iNKT cells.

This clonotype was recorded a few times. Its target is unknown. TCRdb independently ran MiXCR on the 5' RACE reads; one entry per CDR3 protein. The profile covers 1.5 million or so distinct CDR3 sequences, with less than 35% appearing a single time and about 0.25% taken by the ten largest. Germline assignment: CDR1 SGHRS and CDR2 YFSETQ. Trimming left V 0 bases short and J 2 bases short, with 12 bases between. The CDR3 runs 15 residues. Sequencing used cord blood. The chain combines TRBV5-1 with TRBJ2-7; a weak D match, TRBD1 (6 bases). The receptor was isolated from a newborn girl in good health. The CDR3 here is CASSLGGRGAYEQYF. CDR3 sequence (DNA): TGCGCCAGCAGCTTGGGGGGCAGGGGAGCCTACGAGCAGTACTTC.